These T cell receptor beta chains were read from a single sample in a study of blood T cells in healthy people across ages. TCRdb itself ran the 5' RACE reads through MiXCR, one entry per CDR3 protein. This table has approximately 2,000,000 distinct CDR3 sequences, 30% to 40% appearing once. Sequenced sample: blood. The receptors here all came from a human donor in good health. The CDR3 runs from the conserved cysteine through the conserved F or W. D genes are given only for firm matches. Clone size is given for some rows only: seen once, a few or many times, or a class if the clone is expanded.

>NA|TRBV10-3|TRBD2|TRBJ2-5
CAISQTSGEETQYF
TGTGCCATCAGTCAGACTAGCGGGGAAGAGACCCAGTACTTC
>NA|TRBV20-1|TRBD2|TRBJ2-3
CSANSGRTSTDTQYF
TGCAGTGCAAATAGCGGGCGGACTAGCACAGATACGCAGTATTTT
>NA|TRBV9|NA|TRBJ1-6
CASSPQAVGNSPLHF
TGTGCCAGCAGCCCCCAGGCCGTCGGGAATTCACCCCTCCACTTT
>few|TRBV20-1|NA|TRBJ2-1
CSASVEGTDIYNEQFF
TGCAGTGCTAGCGTCGAGGGTACGGACATCTACAATGAGCAGTTCTTC
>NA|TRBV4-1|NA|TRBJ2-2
CASSRISNTGELFF
TGCGCCAGCAGCCGGATCTCGAACACCGGGGAGCTGTTTTTT
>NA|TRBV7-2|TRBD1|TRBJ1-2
CASSLGGQSRTYGYTF
TGTGCCAGCAGCTTAGGGGGACAGTCGAGGACCTATGGCTACACCTTC
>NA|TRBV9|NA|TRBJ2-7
CGGGKGYWTYEQYF
TGTGGCGGAGGGAAGGGTTACTGGACTTACGAGCAGTACTTC
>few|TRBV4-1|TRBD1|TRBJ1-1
CASSPGQGAYTEAFF
TGCGCCAGCAGCCCGGGACAGGGGGCGTACACTGAAGCTTTCTTT
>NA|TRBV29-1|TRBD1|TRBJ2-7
CSVGQGGEQYF
TGCAGCGTCGGACAGGGTGGGGAGCAGTACTTC
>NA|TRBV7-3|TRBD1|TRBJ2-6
CVSSLPGQASSSGANVLTF
TGTGTCAGCAGCTTACCGGGACAGGCCTCCAGCTCTGGGGCCAACGTCCTGACTTTC
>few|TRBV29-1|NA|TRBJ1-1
CSVERMIMNTEAFF
TGCAGCGTTGAAAGGATGATAATGAACACTGAAGCTTTCTTT
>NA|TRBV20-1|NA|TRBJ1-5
CSATDENSNQPQHF
TGCAGTGCTACCGATGAAAATAGCAATCAGCCCCAGCATTTT
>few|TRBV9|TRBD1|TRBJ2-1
CASSAPGTGSSGDSYNEQFF
TGTGCCAGCAGCGCCCCCGGGACAGGGTCAAGCGGGGACTCCTACAATGAGCAGTTCTTC
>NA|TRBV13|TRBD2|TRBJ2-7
CASSFGGVFSYEQYF
TGTGCCAGCAGCTTTGGGGGGGTATTCTCCTACGAGCAGTACTTC
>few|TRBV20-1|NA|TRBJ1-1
CSAHRDGRMNTEAFF
TGCAGTGCTCACCGGGACGGACGCATGAACACTGAAGCTTTCTTT
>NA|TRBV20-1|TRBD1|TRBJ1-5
CSAWGDSVRNQPQHF
TGCAGTGCCTGGGGGGACAGCGTAAGGAATCAGCCCCAGCATTTT
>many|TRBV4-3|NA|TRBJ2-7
CASSQDGTYEQYF
TGCGCCAGCAGCCAAGATGGAACCTACGAGCAGTACTTC
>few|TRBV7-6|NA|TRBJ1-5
CASSFRQGRYQPQHF
TGTGCCAGCAGCTTCCGGCAGGGTCGGTATCAGCCCCAGCATTTT
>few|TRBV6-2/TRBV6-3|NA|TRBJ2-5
CASSSRVETQYF
TGTGCCAGCAGTTCTAGAGTCGAGACCCAGTACTTC